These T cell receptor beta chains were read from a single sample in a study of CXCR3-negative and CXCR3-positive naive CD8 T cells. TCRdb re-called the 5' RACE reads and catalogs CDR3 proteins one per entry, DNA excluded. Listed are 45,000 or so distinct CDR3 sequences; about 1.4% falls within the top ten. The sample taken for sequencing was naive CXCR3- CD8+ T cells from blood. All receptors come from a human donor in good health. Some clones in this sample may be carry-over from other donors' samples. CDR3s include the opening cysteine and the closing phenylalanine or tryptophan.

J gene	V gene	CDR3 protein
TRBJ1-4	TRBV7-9	CASSFQPGQGATNEKLFF
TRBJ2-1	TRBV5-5	CASSNLRDEQFF
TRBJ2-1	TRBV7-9	CASRDRSYNEQFF
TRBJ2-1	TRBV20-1	CSAMDRGNNEQFF
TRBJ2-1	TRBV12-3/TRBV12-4	CASSLGSSSYNEQFF
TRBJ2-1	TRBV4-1	CASSQVRRILYNEQFF
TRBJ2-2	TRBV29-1	CSVAETDEELFF
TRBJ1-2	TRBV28	CASIPIGDRGVNYGYTF
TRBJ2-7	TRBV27	CAISLSGLGTYEQYF
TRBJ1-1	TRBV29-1	CSVVGQQNTEAFF